This TCR beta chain appears in the sequencing data of a study of blood T cell repertoires in COVID-19 (dated by TCRdb to the early 2020s). Study-level background: Samples from collaborators originated in the United States, Italy and Spain and spanned both the acute and convalescent phases of COVID-19. Where HLA class I and class II types were available, the types were taken from metadata supplied by the sample provider, not from assay-based typing. Nearly every sample came with metadata listing a de-identified subject ID, COVID-19 status, age in years and sex. The samples were drawn from the first 160 participants of the ongoing ImmuneRACE study and from 1,254 subjects provided by 6 global collaborators. The repertoires were released in a freely available public database meant as a resource for research on the immune response to SARS-CoV-2. The material from the prospective study consisted of cDNA or gDNA derived from T cells, B-cell-depleted T cells, or PBMCs. Deeply sampled blood TCRbeta repertoires from subjects exposed to, actively infected with, or recovered from COVID-19 were included in the dataset. Overall study outcomes, separate from this receptor: Clinical and demographic metadata were provided uncurated, with the amount varying by source and participant.

Reading the germline V gene gives CDR1 SQVTM and CDR2 ANQGSEA. Its CDR3 holds 13 amino acids, cysteine through phenylalanine. Here the CDR3 DNA is all that survives: 39 bases in frame from base 1. V trim: 7 bases; J trim: 6 bases; unmatched bases: 8. TCRbeta CDR3 regions were amplified from genomic DNA using the immunoSEQ Assay, a bias-controlled multiplex PCR. For the original study's pipeline: Nucleated cell counts per sample were estimated from amplification of reference gene primers within the assay. Sequence reads were collapsed and filtered to measure the absolute abundance of every unique TCRbeta CDR3 rearrangement. For each sample, productive Simpson clonality was calculated by taking the square root of Simpson's diversity index across productive rearrangements. TCRdb mirrors the immuneACCESS table, restricted to in-frame sequences. Some clones are absent from its copies; in checked studies, under half trace to an unresolved V gene, and the reason for the others is unknown. V and J calls and clone size are given by that table; D and trimming were obtained from the DNA. In all, the sample holds about 240,000 clones, and approximately 83% of those were seen once. The ten largest account for less than 4% of the sample.

Participants in the prospective study were enrolled through a virtual design, were aged about 18 to 90 years, and lived in some 24 United States geographic areas. To assign participants to cohorts, the prospective study relied on clinical history that participants themselves reported in a screening survey and a study questionnaire. Mobile phlebotomists in the prospective study collected whole blood, serum and a nasopharyngeal or oropharyngeal swab from every participant. Over a roughly 2-month period, participants in the prospective study had the option of providing additional blood draws and questionnaires. Blood samples from the prospective study were shipped frozen or at room temperature prior to DNA extraction. In the case of this clone: No cognate antigen has been identified for it. It has no much larger one-base neighbor in the sample; base qualities were not kept.

The TCR originated in a woman in her forties with acute COVID-19. Sequencing was carried out using PBMCs or T cells enriched from blood (not recorded which). The rearrangement combines TRBV29-1 with TRBJ1-4; 7 central nucleotides agree with TRBD1. The DNA sequence is given as TGCAGCGCAGAAACAGGGGTGGATGAAAAACTGTTTTTT. Translated, this is CSAETGVDEKLFF. Joined to the reference TRBV29-1 and TRBJ1-4 proteins, this CDR3 gives the full variable domain: SAVISQKPSRDICQRGTSLTIQCQVDSQVTMMFWYRQQPGQSLTLIATANQGSEATYESGFVIDKFPISRPNLTFSTLTVSNMSPEDSSIYLCSAETGVDEKLFFGSGTQLSVL.